These 8 T cell receptor beta chains originate from one sample sequenced in a study of blood T cell repertoires in COVID-19. Assay used: immunoSEQ multiplex PCR; TCRdb lists only in-frame clones, some missing. The sample yields 85,000 to 130,000 clones, about 79% seen once. Sequencing was performed on peripheral blood. These receptor sequences come from a woman of 80 years or more with active or convalescent COVID-19.

This chain uses TRBV24-1 with TRBJ1-5; possibly TRBD1 for D (6 bases). Deletions cut 3 bases from V and 0 bases from J, with 11 bases between. Per the germline V gene, CDR1 is KGHDR and CDR2 is SFDVKD. CDR3 length: 16 amino acids. The CDR3 DNA sequence: TGTGCCACCAGTGATCCGAGCAGGGGTAGCAATCAGCCCCAGCATTTT. It encodes CATSDPSRGSNQPQHF.

The rearrangement joins TRBV28 to TRBJ1-6, with TRBD1 matching over 7 bases. The V gene end was trimmed by 6 bases and the J gene end by 3 bases; junction bases not matched to a gene: 5. This CDR3 is built from 15 residues. Germline CDR1 MDHEN, CDR2 SYDVKM. CDR3 residues: CASREQGSYNSPLHF. As DNA, the CDR3 is TGTGCCAGCAGGGAACAGGGGAGCTATAATTCACCCCTCCACTTT.

The chain uses TRBV20-1 and TRBJ1-5; unclear D gene. The CDR3 is 15 amino acids. V lost 3 bases and J lost 4, with 16 bases in between. From germline, CDR1 is DFQATT and CDR2 SNEGSKA (reference sequence). The CDR3, as DNA: TGCAGTGCTAGTCCCTTCCAGTCGGGGAATCAGCCCCAGCATTTT. Its protein is CSASPFQSGNQPQHF.

The chain carries TRBV18 and TRBJ1-4; 10 bases are a match to TRBD1. Germline lookup yields CDR1 KGHSH and CDR2 LQKENI. This CDR3 spans 16 amino acids. J lost 5 bases, V lost 3 bases, and 6 bases had no gene match. CDR3 nucleotide sequence: TGTGCCAGCTCACCGAGAGGGACAGGGGCAAATGAAAAACTGTTTTTT. Translating gives CASSPRGTGANEKLFF.

This chain uses TRBV4-3 with TRBJ2-5; D is ambiguous. Looked up from germline, CDR1 is LGHNA and CDR2 is YSLEER. The CDR3 contains 15 residues. V shed 0 bases and J shed 0 bases, with 8 bases lying between them. CDR3 in DNA: TGCGCCAGCAGCCAAGAAAAACGGTACCAAGAGACCCAGTACTTC. It translates to CASSQEKRYQETQYF.

The chain joins TRBV30 to TRBJ1-2; a possible D gene is TRBD1 (6 bases). Germline V gene sequence: CDR1 GTSNPN, CDR2 SVGIG (reference sequence). The V end lost 2 bases, the J end lost 1 base, and 17 bases lay between the germline ends. The CDR3 consists of 16 residues. CDR3 nucleotide sequence: TGTGCCTGGAGTACTCCTGGACAGCTTCTTAACTATGGCTACACCTTC. Translation: CAWSTPGQLLNYGYTF.

The V gene is TRBV24-1, the J gene TRBJ2-2; a weak D match, TRBD1 (6 bases). The CDR3 has 15 amino acids. Germline CDR1 KGHDR, CDR2 SFDVKD. The ends were cut back, 2 bases at V and 5 bases at J, with 11 bases in the middle. The CDR3 coding sequence is TGTGCCACCAGTGATTCAACAGGGCGGACCGGGGAGCTGTTTTTT. Protein product: CATSDSTGRTGELFF.

Comment on this clone: A read error may produce the germline difference seen at one junction end. V is TRBV5-6 and J is TRBJ1-2, with 7 nucleotides matching TRBD1. Germline CDR1 reads SGHDT; CDR2 reads YYEEEE. CDR3 length equals 16 residues. CDR3 amino acids: CASSLVAPGQTGPLLF. DNA of the CDR3: TGTGCCAGCAGCTTAGTAGCCCCGGGACAGACGGGACCTCTGCTCTTC. The full variable domain, with the rest looked up from reference TRBV5-6 and TRBJ1-2, is DAGVTQSPTHLIKTRGQQVTLRCSPKSGHDTVSWYQQALGQGPQFIFQYYEEEERQRGNFPDRFSGHQFPNYSSELNVNALLLGDSALYLCASSLVAPGQTGPLLFGSGTRLTVV.